This T cell receptor (beta chain) was sequenced in a study of Ad26.COV2.S vaccination and SARS-CoV-2 variants. Study in general: The donor belonged to the COV1001 Ad26.COV2.S trial arm. Recipients of Ad26.COV2.S got it intramuscularly, once or twice 56 days apart.

Sequencing used immunoSEQ multiplex PCR; TCRdb keeps in-frame clones, though not all of them. The sample lists around 450,000 clones; 90% were seen once. Study-level results: There was a possibility that the TCR breadth and depth analyses underestimated total T cell responses.

Treatment specified: roughly 19 received Ad26.COV2.S at low or high dose, single or two shots; roughly five received placebo; per-sample allocation not given. Sampling occurred on day 63 after the first vaccine or placebo injection. Built on an Ad26 vector, the vaccine expressed Wuhan-strain SARS-CoV-2 spike. Notes on this clone: Its target is unknown.

The CDR3 is 13 amino acids. Germline loops: CDR1 LNHDA, CDR2 SQIVND (reference sequence). V was cut by 11 bases and J by 6 bases, with 17 bases left in between. This sequence originates from a person between 18 and 59 years old who received the Ad26.COV2.S COVID-19 vaccine or a placebo. The chain carries TRBV19 and TRBJ1-5; possible D gene TRBD1, 5 bases. This specimen consisted of peripheral blood, obtained in a trial of Ad26.COV2.S vaccine versus placebo. CDR3 DNA sequence: TGTGCCGGGGCCCCAACGGGAGGTCAGCCCCAGCATTTT. This encodes CAGAPTGGQPQHF.